This TCR beta chain was found in a study of T cell repertoires in ileal Crohn's disease. General study points: Sorted CD8 T cells held more high-frequency clones than CD4. Clonality above 26.8% at surgery always came with endoscopic recurrence.

In regard to this clone: Its specificity is not known.

The germline V gene encodes CDR1 SGHDN and CDR2 FVKESK. This CDR3 is built from 15 residues. Between the trimmed V and J ends, which lost 1 base and 10 bases, there was a span of 17 bases. TCRB immunosequencing input was 400 to 650 nanograms of biopsy DNA per sample. TCRdb keeps only in-frame clones here, not all; method: immunoSEQ multiplex PCR. The sample includes about 3,600 clones, around three quarters of them seen just once. The receptor was derived from an adult with Crohn's disease. Sequenced sample: ileal tissue. The rearrangement links TRBV14 to TRBJ2-1; D is unclear. In DNA form, the CDR3 reads TGTGCCAGCAGCCAAGTAAACAGTGCCTTTGAGGAGCAGTTCTTC. It codes for CASSQVNSAFEEQFF.